The present T cell receptor (beta chain) was sequenced within a study of shared clonotypes between healthy human individuals. Study summary: Plates per donor: three CD4 naive, three CD4 memory, two CD8 naive, one CD8 memory. Findings of the study overall: For naive CD4 cells, roughly 5.5% of clonotypes were shared across a few donors.

As defined, naive CD8 cells were CD45RO-negative and positively selected for CCR7, with terminally differentiated effector memory CD45RA+ cells excluded. About this clone itself: Its antigen is still unknown.

The V gene lost 3 bases and the J gene lost 4 bases, with 24 bases spanning the gap. This CDR3 contains 18 residues. Germline V gives CDR1 MNHEY, CDR2 SMNVEV (reference sequence). Only in-frame clones appear in the TCRdb table, and some are missing; sequencing was by immunoSEQ multiplex PCR. This table has some 2.1 million clones, around 93% appearing once. This clonotype originated in a man aged 18 to 30 in good health. Some clones in this sample may be carry-over from other donors' samples. V is TRBV27 and J is TRBJ1-2, with D maybe TRBD1 (5 bases). The sample consisted of naive CD8+ T cells from PBMCs. The CDR3 loop reads CASSFGGIGAGFIYGYTF. CDR3 DNA sequence: TGTGCCAGCAGTTTTGGGGGAATCGGTGCGGGATTTATCTATGGCTACACCTTC.